A selection of T cell receptor beta chains follows, all from one sample in a study of CXCR3-negative and CXCR3-positive naive CD8 T cells. TCRdb reprocessed the 5' RACE reads and stores each CDR3 protein as one record, lacking DNA. Its table records 130,000 to 150,000 distinct CDR3 sequences. Sequenced: naive CXCR3+ CD8+ T cells from blood. All receptors derive from a human donor in good health. Some clones in this sample may be carry-over from other donors' samples. Both conserved end residues are part of each CDR3.

J,V,CDR3
TRBJ2-1,TRBV28,CASSLPALLAAETYNEQFF
TRBJ2-1,TRBV4-3,CASSSAGTGYDNEQFF
TRBJ1-3,TRBV29-1,CSVVFRDSGNTIYF
TRBJ2-1,TRBV29-1,CSVEDRGRSNEQFF
TRBJ2-3,TRBV20-1,CSAQNPIHDRWADTQYF
TRBJ2-1,TRBV7-9,CASGSYNEQFF
TRBJ2-7,TRBV7-4,CASSFRDRYYEQYF
TRBJ1-1,TRBV3-1,CASSQSTDSEAFF
TRBJ2-7,TRBV29-1,CSVVIAGGYEQYF
TRBJ2-2,TRBV5-8,CASSLRGVGELFF
TRBJ1-1,TRBV6-5,CASSGEGAFTEAFF
TRBJ2-7,TRBV14,CASSPLGTTYEQYF
TRBJ1-4,TRBV12-3/TRBV12-4,CASSFTPNEKLFF